The 7 T cell receptor beta chains below were found in one sample sequenced in a study of human T cells and chemical hapten exposure. Time point here: patch test 3, about 24 weeks after DPC sensitization. Treatment described: therapeutic diphenylcyclopropenone sensitization with weekly scalp DPC. TCRdb ran MiXCR on the RACE reads and lists one entry per CDR3 protein. This table has approximately 80,000 distinct CDR3 sequences, 11% appearing once. The source was whole blood, collected in connection with sensitization to the hapten diphenylcyclopropenone (DPC). Receptors originate from a woman aged 45-65 years with alopecia areata. Some clones in this sample may be carry-over from other donors' samples.

The sample holds a few counts of this clonotype. The chain combines TRBV29-1 with TRBJ1-1; the D is unclear. The CDR3 spans 11 residues. Trimming removed 6 bases from V and 1 base from J, with 6 bases in between. Germline CDR1 SQVTM, CDR2 ANQGSEA. The CDR3 region has the DNA TGCAGCGTAGAGGAGAACACTGAAGCTTTCTTT. This sequence encodes CSVEENTEAFF.

This clonotype was seen ten or more times. J is TRBJ2-3 and V is TRBV29-1; a weak D match, TRBD1 (6 bases). CDR1 SQVTM and CDR2 ANQGSEA come from the germline V gene. The V end was cut by 0 bases, the J end by 11 bases, with 12 bases between. This CDR3 is 12 amino acids long. The CDR3 DNA reads TGCAGCGTTGAAGACCAGGGGCAGCGGCAGTATTTT. Translation: CSVEDQGQRQYF.

This clonotype turned up a few times. The chain is built from TRBV7-8 and TRBJ2-1; maybe TRBD1 (6 bases). Germline V gene lookup returns CDR1 SGHVS and CDR2 FQNEAQ. This CDR3 region has 15 residues. Deletions cut 3 bases from V and 3 bases from J, with 12 bases between. The CDR3, as DNA: TGTGCCAGCAGCTTTTCCGGGACACTCTACAATGAGCAGTTCTTC. Protein sequence: CASSFSGTLYNEQFF.

This sequence joins TRBV5-4 and TRBJ2-6; 13 bases fit TRBD2. In germline, CDR1 is SGHNT, CDR2 YYREEE (reference sequence). The V and J ends lost 4 bases and 1 base, in that order; junction bases with no gene match: 8. This CDR3 spans 19 amino acids. The CDR3 DNA reads as TGTGCCAGCAGCCCGAACCCGGGACTAGCGGGATCTGGGGCCAACGTCCTGACTTTC. Translating gives CASSPNPGLAGSGANVLTF. The full variable domain, rest sourced from reference TRBV5-4 and TRBJ2-6, is ETGVTQSPTHLIKTRGQQVTLRCSSQSGHNTVSWYQQALGQGPQFIFQYYREEENGRGNFPPRFSGLQFPNYSSELNVNALELDDSALYLCASSPNPGLAGSGANVLTFGAGSRLTVL.

This clonotype has at least ten counts. The chain employs TRBV29-1 and TRBJ2-1, with D perhaps matching TRBD2 (5 bases). V lost 2 bases to trimming and J lost 6 bases, with 14 bases between them. CDR1 and CDR2 (germline): SQVTM, ANQGSEA. The CDR3 runs 14 residues. This CDR3 reads CSVESPRGFNEQFF. In nucleotides, the CDR3 is TGCAGCGTTGAATCCCCTCGGGGATTCAATGAGCAGTTCTTC.

The chain recombines TRBV7-9 with TRBJ2-4; weak D call: TRBD1 (5 bases). CDR3 size: 15 residues. Trimming pared 5 bases from V and 0 bases from J, leaving 11 bases between. Germline CDR1 SEHNR, CDR2 FQNEAQ (reference sequence). The CDR3 coding sequence is TGTGCCAGCAGCGTCGACAGACTAGCCAAAAACATTCAGTACTTC. It encodes CASSVDRLAKNIQYF.

This clonotype was counted a few times. The chain couples TRBV20-1 to TRBJ1-4, with a weak D call TRBD1 (6 bases). CDR1 is DFQATT and CDR2 is SNEGSKA in the germline V gene (reference sequence). Between the trimmed V and J ends, which lost 3 bases and 4 bases, there was a span of 27 bases. The CDR3 is made up of 19 amino acids. CDR3 bases: TGCAGTGCTAGGGGGGGAGGCAGGGCTAGTCCAGGGGTTAATGAAAAACTGTTTTTT. Encoded protein: CSARGGGRASPGVNEKLFF.